These T cell receptor beta chains were read from a single sample in a study of CD8 T cells in Susac syndrome. TCRdb reprocessed the immunoSEQ multiplex PCR reads via MiXCR and lists one record per CDR3 protein. The sample records about 120,000 distinct CDR3 sequences, 85% to 95% being singletons. The sample taken for sequencing was CD8+ T cells from PBMCs. These receptors originate from a human donor in good health. Each CDR3 is given with its conserved first and last residue. D genes are given only for firm matches. Size is stated for part of the rows, as once, few or many counts, or as a class when the clone is expanded.

v_gene,abundance,d_gene,j_gene,CDR3aa,CDR3nt
TRBV7-8,.,.,TRBJ2-7,CASSLGRAEQYF,TGTGCCAGCAGCTTAGGGAGGGCCGAGCAGTACTTC
TRBV3-1,.,.,TRBJ2-7,CASSQVTAYEQYF,TGTGCCAGCAGCCAAGTAACAGCTTACGAGCAGTACTTC
TRBV4-2,.,.,TRBJ1-1,CASLDSMNTEAFF,TGTGCCAGTCTGGACAGTATGAACACTGAAGCTTTCTTT
TRBV19,.,.,TRBJ1-1,CASARGARTEAFF,TGTGCCAGCGCTAGGGGGGCCCGAACTGAAGCTTTCTTT
TRBV12-5,.,.,TRBJ2-7,CASGSGLAMEYF,TGTGCTAGTGGGTCTGGGCTAGCGATGGAGTACTTC
TRBV14,.,.,TRBJ2-7,CASSPHQSSHYEQYF,TGTGCCAGCAGCCCCCATCAGTCGAGTCACTACGAGCAGTACTTC
TRBV20-1,.,.,TRBJ1-5,CSARESLGNQPQHF,TGCAGTGCTAGAGAGTCGCTGGGCAATCAGCCCCAGCATTTT
TRBV7-2,.,.,TRBJ1-5,CASSWGRLGRNQPQHF,TGTGCCAGCAGCTGGGGGCGGTTGGGGCGAAATCAGCCCCAGCATTTT
TRBV20-1,.,TRBD2,TRBJ2-1,CSARDQVRRAGGNNEQFF,TGCAGTGCTAGAGATCAAGTTCGGAGAGCGGGGGGAAACAATGAGCAGTTCTTC
TRBV7-9,.,TRBD1,TRBJ2-1,CASSHPGQGKNEQFF,TGTGCCAGCAGCCACCCGGGACAGGGAAAAAATGAGCAGTTCTTC
TRBV9,.,.,TRBJ2-5,CASSHSGLQETQYF,TGTGCCAGCAGCCACAGCGGGCTCCAAGAGACCCAGTACTTC
TRBV4-1,.,.,TRBJ2-1,CASSQDLAGSASYNEQFF,TGCGCCAGCAGCCAAGATCTTGCGGGATCCGCCTCCTACAATGAGCAGTTCTTC
TRBV7-2,.,.,TRBJ1-2,CASSLAVQGYTF,TGTGCCAGCAGCTTAGCAGTCCAAGGCTACACCTTC
TRBV30,.,.,TRBJ2-3,CACSPGPRTDTQYF,TGTGCCTGCAGTCCGGGACCGCGCACAGATACGCAGTATTTT
TRBV6-6,.,.,TRBJ1-5,CASSYSIGNQPQHF,TGTGCCAGCAGTTACTCAATCGGGAATCAGCCCCAGCATTTT
TRBV4-2,.,.,TRBJ2-1,CASSQVVRGSSYNEQFF,TGTGCCAGCAGCCAAGTTGTACGCGGAAGCTCCTACAATGAGCAGTTCTTC
TRBV2,.,.,TRBJ1-4,CASSDTWTVSEKLFF,TGTGCCAGCAGTGATACTTGGACTGTGTCAGAAAAACTGTTTTTT
TRBV2,once,.,TRBJ1-5,CASSEDGYQPQHF,TGTGCCAGCAGTGAAGACGGGTACCAGCCCCAGCATTTT
TRBV6-5,.,.,TRBJ1-3,CASSYSPHSGNTIYF,TGTGCCAGCAGTTACTCTCCCCACTCTGGAAACACCATATATTTT
TRBV6-2/TRBV6-3,.,TRBD2,TRBJ2-1,CASSQQRGLDEQFF,TGTGCCAGCAGCCAACAGCGGGGGTTGGATGAGCAGTTCTTC
TRBV29-1,.,.,TRBJ2-6,CSVSPGVGANVLTF,TGCAGCGTCTCCCCGGGGGTAGGGGCCAACGTCCTGACTTTC
TRBV6-2/TRBV6-3,.,TRBD2,TRBJ2-3,CAGRFSGGSTDTQYF,TGTGCCGGTAGATTTTCCGGGGGGTCCACAGATACGCAGTATTTT
TRBV6-5,.,.,TRBJ1-1,CASSWGAGTEAFF,TGTGCCAGCAGTTGGGGGGCGGGCACTGAAGCTTTCTTT
TRBV2,.,TRBD2,TRBJ2-1,CASGTNFVSGGTSSYNEQFF,TGTGCCAGCGGCACCAACTTCGTTAGCGGGGGCACGAGCTCCTACAATGAGCAGTTCTTC
TRBV20-1,.,.,TRBJ2-1,CSARSLANEQFF,TGCAGTGCTAGGTCACTAGCAAATGAGCAGTTCTTC
TRBV6-2/TRBV6-3,few,.,TRBJ1-1,CASSLQGPGTEAFF,TGTGCCAGCAGTCTTCAGGGGCCCGGCACTGAAGCTTTCTTT
TRBV5-1,.,.,TRBJ1-1,CASSLITNTEAFF,TGCGCCAGCAGCTTGATCACGAACACTGAAGCTTTCTTT
TRBV5-1,.,TRBD2,TRBJ2-1,CASSDASGLYNEQFF,TGCGCCAGCAGCGACGCTAGCGGCCTATACAATGAGCAGTTCTTC
TRBV12-3/TRBV12-4,.,TRBD1,TRBJ2-7,CASSGQGRQYF,TGTGCCAGCAGTGGACAGGGGCGGCAGTACTTC
TRBV14,.,.,TRBJ2-1,CASSLGPTLDFSYNEQFF,TGTGCCAGCAGCCTGGGGCCCACACTAGATTTTTCCTACAATGAGCAGTTCTTC
TRBV10-2,.,.,TRBJ1-1,CASTGGLGAFF,TGCGCCAGCACCGGAGGACTAGGGGCTTTCTTT
TRBV6-4,.,.,TRBJ1-2,CASSPGPSNYGYTF,TGTGCCAGCAGTCCAGGGCCCTCTAACTATGGCTACACCTTC
TRBV6-2/TRBV6-3,.,.,TRBJ1-1,CASSFLFVVQGIEAFF,TGTGCCAGCAGTTTTTTATTCGTGGTCCAGGGGATTGAAGCTTTCTTT
TRBV29-1,.,.,TRBJ2-3,CSALRTTTDTQYF,TGCAGCGCCCTAAGGACGACCACAGATACGCAGTATTTT
TRBV18,.,.,TRBJ2-2,CASSRDEGTGELFF,TGTGCCAGCTCACGAGACGAAGGCACTGGGGAGCTGTTTTTT
TRBV30,.,TRBD2,TRBJ2-1,CACPRAGGPYNEQFF,TGTGCCTGCCCCCGAGCGGGAGGGCCGTACAATGAGCAGTTCTTC
TRBV15,.,.,TRBJ2-7,CATSRIGVSGAYEQYF,TGTGCCACCAGCAGAATCGGTGTGTCGGGAGCCTACGAGCAGTACTTC
TRBV15,.,TRBD1,TRBJ1-2,CATSPTRGLVGYGYTF,TGTGCCACCAGCCCAACCAGGGGGTTGGTAGGCTATGGCTACACCTTC
TRBV3-1,once,.,TRBJ2-4,CASSHDATGSPGAKNIQYF,TGTGCCAGCAGCCACGATGCTACCGGATCTCCGGGGGCCAAAAACATTCAGTACTTC
TRBV29-1,.,.,TRBJ2-7,CSVGAIFGNEQYF,TGCAGCGTTGGTGCCATATTCGGCAACGAGCAGTACTTC
TRBV23-1,.,.,TRBJ2-7,CASSQPLIRTYSYEQYF,TGCGCCAGCAGTCAGCCCCTTATTAGGACATACTCCTACGAGCAGTACTTC
TRBV7-2,.,.,TRBJ1-1,CASRYAVMGTPSITEAFF,TGTGCCAGCAGGTACGCGGTCATGGGGACCCCATCGATTACTGAAGCTTTCTTT
TRBV19,.,.,TRBJ1-1,CASRSPGDEAFF,TGTGCCAGTAGGTCCCCGGGGGATGAAGCTTTCTTT
TRBV7-3,.,.,TRBJ1-2,CASSLTMGARYGYTF,TGTGCCAGCAGCTTAACGATGGGGGCGAGATATGGCTACACCTTC
TRBV5-8,.,TRBD2,TRBJ2-7,CASSFDPGGNLYEQYF,TGTGCCAGCAGCTTCGATCCGGGGGGGAACCTCTACGAGCAGTACTTC
TRBV6-6,.,.,TRBJ2-5,CASSDRTLRETQYF,TGTGCCAGCAGCGATCGGACTCTCCGGGAGACCCAGTACTTC
TRBV3-1,.,.,TRBJ1-5,CASSPSTGIRNQPQHF,TGTGCCAGCAGCCCTTCAACAGGGATTCGCAATCAGCCCCAGCATTTT
TRBV20-1,once,.,TRBJ2-5,CSARDGGSAGVGETQYF,TGCAGTGCTAGAGATGGGGGCTCCGCGGGAGTAGGGGAGACCCAGTACTTC
TRBV6-1,.,.,TRBJ1-5,CASSERGRGNQPQHF,TGTGCCAGCAGTGAACGCGGGCGGGGCAATCAGCCCCAGCATTTT
TRBV7-9,.,TRBD1,TRBJ2-1,CASSLLGTGDDEQFF,TGTGCCAGCAGCCTTCTGGGGACAGGGGATGATGAGCAGTTCTTC